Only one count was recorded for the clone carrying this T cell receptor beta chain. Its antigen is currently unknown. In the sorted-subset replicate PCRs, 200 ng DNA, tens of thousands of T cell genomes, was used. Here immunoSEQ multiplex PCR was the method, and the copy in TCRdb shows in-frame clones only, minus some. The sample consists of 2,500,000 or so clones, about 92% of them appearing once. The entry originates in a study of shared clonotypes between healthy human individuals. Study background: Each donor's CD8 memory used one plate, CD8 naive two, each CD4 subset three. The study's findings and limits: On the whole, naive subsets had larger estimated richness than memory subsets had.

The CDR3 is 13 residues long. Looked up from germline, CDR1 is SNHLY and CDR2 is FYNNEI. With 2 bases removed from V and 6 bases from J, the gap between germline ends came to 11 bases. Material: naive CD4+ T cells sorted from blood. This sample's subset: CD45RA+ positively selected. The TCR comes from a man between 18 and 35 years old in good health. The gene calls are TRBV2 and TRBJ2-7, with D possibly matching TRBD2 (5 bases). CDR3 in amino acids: CASSEFRGSEQYF. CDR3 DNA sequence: TGTGCCAGCAGTGAATTTCGGGGTTCCGAGCAGTACTTC. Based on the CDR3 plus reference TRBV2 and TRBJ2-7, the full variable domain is EPEVTQTPSHQVTQMGQEVILRCVPISNHLYFYWYRQILGQKVEFLVSFYNNEISEKSEIFDDQFSVERPDGSNFTLKIRSTKLEDSAMYFCASSEFRGSEQYFGPGTRLTVT.